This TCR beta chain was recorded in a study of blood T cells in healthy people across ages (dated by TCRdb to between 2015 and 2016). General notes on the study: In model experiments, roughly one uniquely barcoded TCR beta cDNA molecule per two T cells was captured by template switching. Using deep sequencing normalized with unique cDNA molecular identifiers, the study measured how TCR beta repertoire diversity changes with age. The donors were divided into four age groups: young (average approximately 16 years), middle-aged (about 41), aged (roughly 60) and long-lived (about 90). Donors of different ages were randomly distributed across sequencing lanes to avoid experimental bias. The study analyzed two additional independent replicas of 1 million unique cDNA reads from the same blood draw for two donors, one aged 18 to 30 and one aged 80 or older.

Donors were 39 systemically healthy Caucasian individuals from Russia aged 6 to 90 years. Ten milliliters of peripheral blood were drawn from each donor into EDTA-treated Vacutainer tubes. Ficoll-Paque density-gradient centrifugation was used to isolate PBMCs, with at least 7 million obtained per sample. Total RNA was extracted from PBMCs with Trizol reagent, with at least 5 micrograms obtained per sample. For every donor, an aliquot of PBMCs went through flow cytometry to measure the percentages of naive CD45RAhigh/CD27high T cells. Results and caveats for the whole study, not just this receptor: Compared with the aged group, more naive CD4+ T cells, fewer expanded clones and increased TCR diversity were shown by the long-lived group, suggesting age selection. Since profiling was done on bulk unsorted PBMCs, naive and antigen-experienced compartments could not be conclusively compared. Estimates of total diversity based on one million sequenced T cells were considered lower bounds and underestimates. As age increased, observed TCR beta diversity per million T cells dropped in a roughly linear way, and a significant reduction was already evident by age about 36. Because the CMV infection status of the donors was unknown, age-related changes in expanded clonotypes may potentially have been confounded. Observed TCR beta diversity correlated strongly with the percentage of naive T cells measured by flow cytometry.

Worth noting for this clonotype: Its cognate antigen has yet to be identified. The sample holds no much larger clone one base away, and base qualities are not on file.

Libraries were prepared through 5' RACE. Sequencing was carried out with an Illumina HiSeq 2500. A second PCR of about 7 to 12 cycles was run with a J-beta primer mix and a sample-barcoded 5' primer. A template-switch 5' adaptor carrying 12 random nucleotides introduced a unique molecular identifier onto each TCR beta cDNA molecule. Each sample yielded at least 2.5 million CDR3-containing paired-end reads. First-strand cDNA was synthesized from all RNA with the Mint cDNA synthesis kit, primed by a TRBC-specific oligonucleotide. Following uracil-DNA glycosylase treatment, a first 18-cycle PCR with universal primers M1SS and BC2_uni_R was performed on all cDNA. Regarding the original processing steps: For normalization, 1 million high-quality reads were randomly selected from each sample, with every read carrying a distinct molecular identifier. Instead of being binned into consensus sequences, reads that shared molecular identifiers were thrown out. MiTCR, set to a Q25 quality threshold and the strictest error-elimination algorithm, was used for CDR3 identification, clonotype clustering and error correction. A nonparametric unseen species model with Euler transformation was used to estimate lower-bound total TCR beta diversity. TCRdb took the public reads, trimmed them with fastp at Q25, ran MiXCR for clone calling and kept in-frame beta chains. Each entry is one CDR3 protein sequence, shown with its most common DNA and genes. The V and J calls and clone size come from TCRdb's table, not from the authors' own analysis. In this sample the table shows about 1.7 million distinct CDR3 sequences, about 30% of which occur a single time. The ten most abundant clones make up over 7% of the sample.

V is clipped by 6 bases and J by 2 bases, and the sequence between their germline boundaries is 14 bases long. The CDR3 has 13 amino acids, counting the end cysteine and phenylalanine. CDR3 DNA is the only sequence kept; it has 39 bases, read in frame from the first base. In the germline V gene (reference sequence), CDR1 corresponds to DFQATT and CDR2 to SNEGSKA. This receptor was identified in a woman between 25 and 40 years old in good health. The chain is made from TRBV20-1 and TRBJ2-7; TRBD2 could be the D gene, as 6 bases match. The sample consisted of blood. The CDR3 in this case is CSASRLGTYEQYF. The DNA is TGCAGTGCAAGTAGACTAGGCACCTACGAGCAGTACTTC.